This section outlines one T cell receptor (beta chain) sequence together with its context. The sample is drawn from a study of PD-L1 blockade in urothelial cancer. Overall study context: At 3 weeks (second dose) and 6 weeks after starting treatment, blood was analyzed.

Sequenced by immunoSEQ multiplex PCR; TCRdb stores in-frame clones only, minus some. The table shows over 100,000 clones, with approximately 90% occurring only once. Germline V gives CDR1 SNHLY, CDR2 FYNNEI. V lost 6 bases, J lost 3 bases, and 12 bases lay in between. The CDR3 sequence is 14 residues long. Time point noted: peripheral blood 6 weeks after treatment start. This clonotype was sampled from a man between 60 and 75 years old with urothelial cancer. This material consisted of PBMCs, taken around atezolizumab (anti-PD-L1) treatment. The rearrangement uses TRBV2 and TRBJ1-5; weak D call: TRBD1 (6 bases). The CDR3 reads CASSGTGFNQPQHF. In DNA, the CDR3 is TGTGCCAGCAGCGGAACAGGGTTCAATCAGCCCCAGCATTTT.